Listed below are T cell receptor beta chains from one sample, sequenced in a study of T cell responses to AZD1222 COVID-19 vaccine. The assay was immunoSEQ multiplex PCR, and TCRdb's table has in-frame clones only and misses some. The sample yields tens of thousands of clones, 83% seen once. The sample here was peripheral blood, taken 28 days after the second AZD1222 dose. Receptors originate from an adult who received the AZD1222 COVID-19 vaccine. Both conserved end residues are part of each CDR3. The order of the fields is CDR3 length, clone size, J gene, D gene, V gene, CDR3 protein, CDR3 DNA. A D gene is named only where the DNA matches it firmly. Clone size is stated in some rows and not others, as once, few, many or a class when expanded.

CDR3 length: 15
clone size: .
J gene: TRBJ2-7
D gene: .
V gene: TRBV11-2
CDR3 protein: CASSLGGRGFDEQYF
CDR3 DNA: TGTGCCAGCAGCTTAGGAGGTAGAGGTTTCGACGAGCAGTACTTC

CDR3 length: 11
clone size: .
J gene: TRBJ2-5
D gene: TRBD1
V gene: TRBV20-1
CDR3 protein: CSARDDRDQYF
CDR3 DNA: TGCAGTGCTAGGGACGACAGGGACCAGTACTTC

CDR3 length: 14
clone size: once
J gene: TRBJ2-7
D gene: TRBD1
V gene: TRBV5-1
CDR3 protein: CASSFGTGGYEQYF
CDR3 DNA: TGCGCCAGCAGCTTCGGGACAGGCGGCTACGAGCAGTACTTC

CDR3 length: 18
clone size: .
J gene: TRBJ2-1
D gene: TRBD1
V gene: TRBV4-3
CDR3 protein: CASSQVPDRVFYYNEQFF
CDR3 DNA: TGCGCCAGCAGCCAAGTTCCAGACAGGGTGTTTTACTACAATGAGCAGTTCTTC

CDR3 length: 13
clone size: .
J gene: TRBJ1-1
D gene: .
V gene: TRBV10-3
CDR3 protein: CAIGRIMNTEAFF
CDR3 DNA: TGTGCCATCGGACGGATTATGAACACTGAAGCTTTCTTT

CDR3 length: 15
clone size: .
J gene: TRBJ1-6
D gene: TRBD1
V gene: TRBV11-2
CDR3 protein: CASSTGTARNSPLHF
CDR3 DNA: TGTGCCAGCAGCACGGGGACAGCAAGAAATTCACCCCTCCACTTT

CDR3 length: 13
clone size: .
J gene: TRBJ1-1
D gene: .
V gene: TRBV7-9
CDR3 protein: CASSPTVNTEAFF
CDR3 DNA: TGTGCCAGCAGCCCTACAGTGAACACTGAAGCTTTCTTT

CDR3 length: 13
clone size: .
J gene: TRBJ2-3
D gene: .
V gene: TRBV5-1
CDR3 protein: CASTQRGTDTQYF
CDR3 DNA: TGCGCCAGCACGCAGCGGGGCACAGATACGCAGTATTTT

CDR3 length: 14
clone size: .
J gene: TRBJ2-1
D gene: .
V gene: TRBV5-1
CDR3 protein: CASNHGDLNNEQFF
CDR3 DNA: TGCGCCAGCAACCATGGGGACCTAAACAATGAGCAGTTCTTC

CDR3 length: 15
clone size: .
J gene: TRBJ2-3
D gene: TRBD1
V gene: TRBV28
CDR3 protein: CASSSPGTVADTQYF
CDR3 DNA: TGTGCCAGCAGTTCACCCGGGACAGTAGCAGATACGCAGTATTTT

CDR3 length: 11
clone size: .
J gene: TRBJ2-1
D gene: .
V gene: TRBV29-1
CDR3 protein: CSAVRGNEQFF
CDR3 DNA: TGCAGCGCCGTTAGGGGAAATGAGCAGTTCTTC

CDR3 length: 16
clone size: .
J gene: TRBJ2-1
D gene: .
V gene: TRBV24-1
CDR3 protein: CATSDFSAGSYNEQFF
CDR3 DNA: TGTGCCACCAGTGATTTTTCCGCGGGGTCCTACAATGAGCAGTTCTTC

CDR3 length: 23
clone size: .
J gene: TRBJ2-3
D gene: TRBD2
V gene: TRBV3-1/TRBV3-2
CDR3 protein: CASSRRAQGWTSGGGPGTDTQYF
CDR3 DNA: TGTGCCAGCAGCAGAAGGGCGCAGGGATGGACTAGCGGGGGGGGCCCAGGCACAGATACGCAGTATTTT

CDR3 length: 15
clone size: .
J gene: TRBJ1-5
D gene: TRBD1
V gene: TRBV7-2
CDR3 protein: CASSQSGQNYQPQHF
CDR3 DNA: TGTGCCAGCAGCCAATCGGGACAGAACTATCAGCCCCAGCATTTT

CDR3 length: 15
clone size: few
J gene: TRBJ1-1
D gene: .
V gene: TRBV10-3
CDR3 protein: CAISESDGMNTEAFF
CDR3 DNA: TGTGCCATCAGTGAGTCGGACGGGATGAACACTGAAGCTTTCTTT

CDR3 length: 15
clone size: once
J gene: TRBJ2-1
D gene: .
V gene: TRBV14
CDR3 protein: CASSQDPPAVGEQFF
CDR3 DNA: TGTGCCAGCAGCCAAGATCCACCTGCTGTAGGGGAGCAGTTCTTC

CDR3 length: 13
clone size: once
J gene: TRBJ2-1
D gene: .
V gene: TRBV25-1
CDR3 protein: CASSVAGVNEQFF
CDR3 DNA: TGTGCCAGCAGTGTCGCAGGGGTCAATGAGCAGTTCTTC

CDR3 length: 14
clone size: once
J gene: TRBJ1-2
D gene: .
V gene: TRBV6-5
CDR3 protein: CASSDKIGGYGYTF
CDR3 DNA: TGTGCCAGCAGCGACAAGATAGGGGGCTATGGCTACACCTTC

CDR3 length: 13
clone size: .
J gene: TRBJ2-5
D gene: .
V gene: TRBV29-1
CDR3 protein: CSVLGGGRETQYF
CDR3 DNA: TGCAGCGTCTTGGGAGGGGGCCGGGAGACCCAGTACTTC

CDR3 length: 14
clone size: .
J gene: TRBJ1-5
D gene: .
V gene: TRBV6-1
CDR3 protein: CASSEGGGNQPQHF
CDR3 DNA: TGTGCCAGCAGTGAAGGAGGGGGGAATCAGCCCCAGCATTTT

CDR3 length: 11
clone size: .
J gene: TRBJ2-4
D gene: .
V gene: TRBV20-1
CDR3 protein: CSAPGGNIQYF
CDR3 DNA: TGCAGTGCCCCCGGGGGCAACATTCAGTACTTC

CDR3 length: 11
clone size: .
J gene: TRBJ2-7
D gene: .
V gene: TRBV2
CDR3 protein: CASSANYEQYF
CDR3 DNA: TGTGCCAGCAGTGCTAACTACGAGCAGTACTTC

CDR3 length: 13
clone size: .
J gene: TRBJ1-5
D gene: .
V gene: TRBV7-2
CDR3 protein: CASSLESNQPQHF
CDR3 DNA: TGTGCCAGCAGCTTAGAGAGCAATCAGCCCCAGCATTTT

CDR3 length: 20
clone size: .
J gene: TRBJ2-5
D gene: TRBD2
V gene: TRBV7-8
CDR3 protein: CASSPHRIFLAGAAGETQYF
CDR3 DNA: TGTGCCAGCAGCCCCCATCGTATTTTCCTAGCGGGGGCGGCGGGGGAGACCCAGTACTTC

CDR3 length: 16
clone size: .
J gene: TRBJ1-2
D gene: TRBD1
V gene: TRBV5-1
CDR3 protein: CASSLALGTAHSGYTF
CDR3 DNA: TGCGCCAGCAGCTTGGCCTTGGGGACAGCCCATTCGGGGTACACCTTC

CDR3 length: 12
clone size: .
J gene: TRBJ2-5
D gene: .
V gene: TRBV18
CDR3 protein: CASSPQDKTQYF
CDR3 DNA: TGTGCCAGCTCACCACAGGACAAGACCCAGTACTTC

CDR3 length: 15
clone size: once
J gene: TRBJ1-3
D gene: .
V gene: TRBV5-1
CDR3 protein: CASSLDINSGNTIYF
CDR3 DNA: TGCGCCAGCAGCTTGGATATAAACTCTGGAAACACCATATATTTT

CDR3 length: 16
clone size: .
J gene: TRBJ2-7
D gene: TRBD1
V gene: TRBV5-4
CDR3 protein: CASSLEGGTGGWEQYF
CDR3 DNA: TGTGCCAGCAGCTTGGAAGGGGGGACAGGGGGCTGGGAGCAGTACTTC

CDR3 length: 13
clone size: .
J gene: TRBJ1-2
D gene: .
V gene: TRBV10-3
CDR3 protein: CAISVSANYGYTF
CDR3 DNA: TGTGCCATCAGTGTTTCGGCTAACTATGGCTACACCTTC

CDR3 length: 13
clone size: .
J gene: TRBJ1-2
D gene: TRBD1
V gene: TRBV10-3
CDR3 protein: CAISASGQGIYTF
CDR3 DNA: TGTGCCATCAGTGCCTCGGGACAGGGAATCTACACCTTC

CDR3 length: 14
clone size: .
J gene: TRBJ2-3
D gene: TRBD1
V gene: TRBV2
CDR3 protein: CASKGTGPTDTQYF
CDR3 DNA: TGTGCCAGCAAAGGGACAGGGCCCACAGATACGCAGTATTTT

CDR3 length: 11
clone size: .
J gene: TRBJ1-1
D gene: .
V gene: TRBV10-3
CDR3 protein: CAISLGVEAFF
CDR3 DNA: TGTGCCATCAGCCTGGGGGTTGAAGCTTTCTTT

CDR3 length: 17
clone size: .
J gene: TRBJ1-3
D gene: .
V gene: TRBV5-1
CDR3 protein: CASSLDGTTSSGNTIYF
CDR3 DNA: TGCGCCAGCAGCTTGGATGGCACCACTAGCTCTGGAAACACCATATATTTT

CDR3 length: 15
clone size: .
J gene: TRBJ1-6
D gene: .
V gene: TRBV6-5
CDR3 protein: CASSYGGPANSPLHF
CDR3 DNA: TGTGCCAGCAGTTACGGGGGGCCCGCTAATTCACCCCTCCACTTT

CDR3 length: 14
clone size: .
J gene: TRBJ1-1
D gene: .
V gene: TRBV7-9
CDR3 protein: CASSIKGGNTEAFF
CDR3 DNA: TGTGCCAGCAGCATTAAGGGCGGTAACACTGAAGCTTTCTTT

CDR3 length: 18
clone size: .
J gene: TRBJ2-1
D gene: .
V gene: TRBV23-1
CDR3 protein: CASSHVRRFRAGFHEQFF
CDR3 DNA: TGCGCCAGCAGTCATGTGAGGCGATTTAGGGCCGGTTTCCATGAGCAGTTCTTC

CDR3 length: 16
clone size: .
J gene: TRBJ2-3
D gene: TRBD2
V gene: TRBV25-1
CDR3 protein: CASSTRTSGGTDTQYF
CDR3 DNA: TGTGCCAGCAGTACACGGACTAGCGGGGGCACAGATACGCAGTATTTT

CDR3 length: 14
clone size: .
J gene: TRBJ1-1
D gene: .
V gene: TRBV19
CDR3 protein: CASSVGSTNTEAFF
CDR3 DNA: TGTGCCAGTAGTGTGGGGTCAACCAACACTGAAGCTTTCTTT

CDR3 length: 15
clone size: .
J gene: TRBJ1-2
D gene: .
V gene: TRBV5-1
CDR3 protein: CASTQRGGANYGYTF
CDR3 DNA: TGCGCCAGCACCCAACGCGGGGGGGCGAACTATGGCTACACCTTC

CDR3 length: 17
clone size: .
J gene: TRBJ2-7
D gene: TRBD1
V gene: TRBV19
CDR3 protein: CASSTPTRGTGYYEQYF
CDR3 DNA: TGTGCCAGTAGCACTCCAACACGGGGGACAGGGTATTACGAGCAGTACTTC

CDR3 length: 13
clone size: .
J gene: TRBJ1-2
D gene: .
V gene: TRBV9
CDR3 protein: CASSIQGGYGYTF
CDR3 DNA: TGTGCCAGCAGCATCCAAGGGGGCTATGGCTACACCTTC

CDR3 length: 15
clone size: .
J gene: TRBJ1-5
D gene: .
V gene: TRBV6-5
CDR3 protein: CASSYQGSGNQPQHF
CDR3 DNA: TGTGCCAGCAGTTACCAGGGTTCGGGCAATCAGCCCCAGCATTTT

CDR3 length: 14
clone size: .
J gene: TRBJ1-6
D gene: .
V gene: TRBV6-4
CDR3 protein: CASSDSGYNSPLHF
CDR3 DNA: TGTGCCAGCAGTGATTCAGGGTATAATTCACCCCTCCACTTT

CDR3 length: 17
clone size: .
J gene: TRBJ1-3
D gene: TRBD1
V gene: TRBV5-1
CDR3 protein: CASSLTHQGASSNTIYF
CDR3 DNA: TGCGCCAGCAGCTTGACACACCAGGGGGCGTCTTCCAACACCATATATTTT

CDR3 length: 16
clone size: .
J gene: TRBJ2-5
D gene: TRBD2
V gene: TRBV11-3
CDR3 protein: CASSPGLAGLLETQYF
CDR3 DNA: TGTGCCAGCAGCCCCGGACTAGCGGGGCTCTTGGAGACCCAGTACTTC

CDR3 length: 12
clone size: .
J gene: TRBJ2-1
D gene: .
V gene: TRBV11-2
CDR3 protein: CASSILEYEQFF
CDR3 DNA: TGTGCCAGCAGCATACTAGAGTATGAGCAGTTCTTC

CDR3 length: 14
clone size: .
J gene: TRBJ1-1
D gene: TRBD1
V gene: TRBV29-1
CDR3 protein: CSVGEGALDTEAFF
CDR3 DNA: TGCAGCGTTGGCGAGGGGGCGCTTGACACTGAAGCTTTCTTT

CDR3 length: 15
clone size: .
J gene: TRBJ1-4
D gene: .
V gene: TRBV13
CDR3 protein: CASSLGIGGGEKLFF
CDR3 DNA: TGTGCCAGCAGCTTAGGCATAGGAGGGGGTGAAAAACTGTTTTTT

CDR3 length: 14
clone size: many
J gene: TRBJ2-7
D gene: TRBD1
V gene: TRBV7-2
CDR3 protein: CASSLGQGVYEQYF
CDR3 DNA: TGTGCCAGCAGCCTCGGACAGGGTGTCTACGAGCAGTACTTC

CDR3 length: 14
clone size: .
J gene: TRBJ2-5
D gene: .
V gene: TRBV7-9
CDR3 protein: CASSSEGLAETQYF
CDR3 DNA: TGTGCCAGCAGCTCTGAGGGCCTAGCGGAGACCCAGTACTTC

CDR3 length: 14
clone size: .
J gene: TRBJ1-2
D gene: .
V gene: TRBV4-2
CDR3 protein: CASSQAARVYGYTF
CDR3 DNA: TGTGCCAGCAGCCAAGCGGCCAGGGTGTACGGCTACACCTTC